This T cell receptor beta chain was retrieved from a study of a mutant IDH1 vaccine in newly diagnosed glioma. The overall study: Sex among treated patients split about 62% male, roughly 38% female; mean age was roughly 40 years. Patients previously underwent radiotherapy, temozolomide, or both, and most underwent both.

Using immunoSEQ multiplex PCR, the repertoire was profiled, and TCRdb retains in-frame clones only, with some absent. Of about 54,000 clones listed, 80% to 90% were seen once; the top ten hold approximately 20%. This clone was recorded a few times. Its antigen remains unknown. Study-wide points: Changes to the top peripheral T cell clonotypes appeared unrelated to pseudoprogression.

CDR1 is MRHNA and CDR2 is SNTAGT in the germline V gene. The CDR3 contains 14 residues. V was pared by 5 bases and J by 2 bases, with 1 base of the junction left unmatched. Described time point: baseline, week 1 (first vaccination visit). Regarding treatment: pre-vaccination baseline after standard-of-care therapy. Newly diagnosed WHO grade 3 or 4 IDH1-mutant, ATRX-lost astrocytomas were identified in the donors. This rearrangement joins TRBV6-4 to TRBJ2-3, with 10 bases lining up with TRBD2. This TCR derives from a man aged 18 to 30 with glioma. Sequenced here: PBMCs, sampled from a glioma patient treated with radiotherapy, temozolomide or both. The CDR3 here is CASSSGGATDTQYF. In DNA, the CDR3 is TGTGCCAGCAGTAGCGGGGGGGCCACAGATACGCAGTATTTT.